The 11 T cell receptor beta chains in this list originate from one sample, sequenced in a study of blood T cell repertoires in COVID-19. Clones were read by immunoSEQ multiplex PCR, and TCRdb kept only the in-frame ones, dropping some. Of 250,000 or so clones detected, roughly 87% appear once; the ten largest clones hold 2.5% to 3%. Sequencing was carried out using PBMCs or T cells enriched from blood (not recorded which). These receptor sequences come from a woman aged 30 to 39 with acute COVID-19.

With respect to this clone: An end of the junction differs from the germline gene, which may be a read error. V gene TRBV5-1 combines with J gene TRBJ2-1; TRBD2 aligns across 10 bases. The V gene's germline CDR1 is SGHRS and CDR2 YFSETQ. The CDR3 runs to 14 residues. CDR3 sequence (DNA): TGCGCCAGCACGGAGCGGGGGGGCTACGATGAGCAGTTCTTC. This codes for CASTERGGYDEQFF.

This rearrangement joins TRBV6-4 to TRBJ1-1; D is ambiguous. The V and J ends lost 5 bases and 2 bases respectively, with 12 bases between them. Germline V gene lookup returns CDR1 MRHNA and CDR2 SNTAGT. This CDR3 is 14 amino acids long. CDR3 sequence reads: CASSFSSSNTEAFF. CDR3 bases: TGTGCCAGCAGTTTTTCTAGCAGCAACACTGAAGCTTTCTTT.

This clone came up a few times. The genes are TRBV10-2 and TRBJ2-7; TRBD1 might be the D (6 bases). The CDR3 consists of 15 residues. V lost 6 bases and J 2 bases, leaving 17 bases between the germline ends. Germline loops: CDR1 WSHSY, CDR2 SAAADI. CDR3 nucleotide sequence: TGCGCCAGCAGGGCTCTCGGACAGAGCCCCTACGAGCAGTACTTC. This encodes CASRALGQSPYEQYF.

This clone appeared a few times. V gene TRBV5-8 combines with J gene TRBJ2-7; weak D call: TRBD1 (6 bases). V was shortened by 7 bases and J by 3 bases, with 14 bases between the two germline ends. Germline values: CDR1 SGHTS, CDR2 YDEGEE. The CDR3 contains 13 residues. The CDR3 protein is CASGPGTHYEQYF. The CDR3 nucleotides read TGTGCCAGCGGTCCCGGGACACACTACGAGCAGTACTTC.

This clone was observed once. The rearrangement joins TRBV18 to TRBJ2-7, with 10 bases aligning to TRBD1. Germline V gives CDR1 KGHSH, CDR2 LQKENI. This CDR3 contains 14 residues. The ends lost 3 bases at V and 6 bases at J; junction bases unmatched: 5. CDR3 nucleotides: TGTGCCAGCTCACCTGGGGACAGGGGAGGCGAGCAGTACTTC. Protein sequence: CASSPGDRGGEQYF.

V usage is TRBV5-1 and J usage is TRBJ1-1, with D possibly TRBD1 on 6 matching bases. Germline CDR1 and CDR2: SGHRS and YFSETQ. V was clipped by 6 bases and J by 7 bases, with 16 bases between them. The CDR3 is made up of 13 amino acids. CDR3 DNA sequence: TGCGCCAGCACCGTCTATGGGGGCAATGAAGCTTTCTTT. Translating it yields CASTVYGGNEAFF.

This rearrangement joins TRBV5-1 to TRBJ2-5; 7 positions agree with TRBD2. The germline gives CDR1 SGHRS, CDR2 YFSETQ. V shed 0 bases and J 4 bases; nucleotides not matched to a gene: 6. The CDR3 runs 15 residues. This CDR3 is CASSLARGGGETQYF. The CDR3 DNA is TGCGCCAGCAGCTTGGCGCGCGGGGGTGGAGAGACCCAGTACTTC.

V usage is TRBV6-5 and J usage is TRBJ2-2; 11 nucleotides match TRBD2. There are 15 residues in the CDR3. The germline gives CDR1 MNHEY, CDR2 SVGAGI. Unmatched junction bases numbered 7, after V lost 7 bases and J lost 6 bases. CDR3 sequence reads: CASISLAGGPGELFF. CDR3 sequence (DNA): TGTGCCAGCATAAGCCTAGCGGGGGGCCCCGGGGAGCTGTTTTTT.

The genes are TRBV29-1 and TRBJ1-2; weak D call: TRBD1 (6 bases). V gave up 6 bases and J gave up 3 bases, with 8 bases separating them. CDR3 length equals 11 residues. Per germline, CDR1 SQVTM and CDR2 ANQGSEA. CDR3: CSVRQDYGYTF. In DNA form, the CDR3 reads TGCAGCGTCCGACAGGACTATGGCTACACCTTC.

This sequence joins TRBV9 and TRBJ2-2; 9 positions agree with TRBD2. V dropped 0 bases and J dropped 8; count of bases not matched to a gene: 2. The CDR3 sequence is 14 residues long. The germline V gene encodes CDR1 SGDLS and CDR2 YYNGEE. In DNA form, the CDR3 reads TGTGCCAGCAGCGTAGAGCTAGCGGGGGGGGAGCTGTTTTTT. Protein product: CASSVELAGGELFF.

V and J are TRBV19 and TRBJ1-4; D not resolved. V lost 4 bases, J lost 3 bases, and 12 bases lay in between. The CDR3 sequence is 15 residues long. CDR1 LNHDA and CDR2 SQIVND come from the germline V gene (reference sequence). DNA for the CDR3: TGTGCCAGTAGTAGTTCGGTAGTAGCTAATGAAAAACTGTTTTTT. Translated: CASSSSVVANEKLFF.